The clone carrying this TCR beta chain showed up many times. What it recognizes is unknown. CDR3 size: 15 residues. Germline V gives CDR1 SGHAT, CDR2 FQNNGV. Trimming shortened V by 2 bases and J by 3 bases, and 11 bases separated the two germline ends. This entry belongs to a study of breast tumors, draining lymph nodes, adjacent tissues. Findings and caveats of the study: Luminal-like breast cancer showed significantly higher tumor–nontumor repertoire similarity than basal-like.

The lymph nodes were axillary draining lymph nodes from breast cancer patients. TCRdb reprocessed the multiplex PCR reads via MiXCR and lists one record per CDR3 protein. This sample carries approximately 170,000 distinct CDR3 sequences, about 30% of them seen once, and the ten largest clones take about 4%. This receptor was identified in a female donor with breast cancer. Some clones in this sample may be carry-over from other donors' samples. Sequencing used axillary lymph node tissue. V and J are TRBV11-2 and TRBJ2-1; either TRBD1 or TRBD2 may fit D (6 bases each). The CDR3 coding sequence is TGTGCCAGCAGCTTATCCGGGGGCAGCTACAATGAGCAGTTCTTC. Translating gives CASSLSGGSYNEQFF.